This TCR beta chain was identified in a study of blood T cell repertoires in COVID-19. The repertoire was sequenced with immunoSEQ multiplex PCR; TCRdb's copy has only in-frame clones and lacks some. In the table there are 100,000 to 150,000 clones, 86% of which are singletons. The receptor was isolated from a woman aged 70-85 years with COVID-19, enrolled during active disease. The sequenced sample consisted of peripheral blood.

CDR3 in amino acids: CASSSTPTGQNTEAFF. CDR3 DNA sequence: TGTGCCAGCAGTTCCACCCCGACAGGGCAGAACACTGAAGCTTTCTTT. The chain couples TRBV28 to TRBJ1-1; 7 bases match TRBD1. Germline CDR1 reads MDHEN; CDR2 reads SYDVKM. The CDR3 is 16 amino acids. J gave up 1 base and V 4 bases, and 9 bases lay outside the gene matches. Together with reference TRBV28 and TRBJ1-1, the CDR3 gives the full variable domain: DVKVTQSSRYLVKRTGEKVFLECVQDMDHENMFWYRQDPGLGLRLIYFSYDVKMKEKGDIPEGYSVSREKKERFSLILESASTNQTSMYLCASSSTPTGQNTEAFFGQGTRLTVV.